This is a list of T cell receptor beta chains from one sample in a study of shared clonotypes between healthy human individuals. Sequencing used immunoSEQ multiplex PCR; TCRdb keeps in-frame clones, though not all of them. The sample shows 500,000 or so clones, 90% to 97% of them seen only once. The sequenced material came from naive CD4+ T cells sorted from blood. These receptors were obtained from a woman in her twenties or thirties in good health. Each CDR3 is given with its conserved first and last residue. The D gene is left open where the match is weak. For some rows the clone size is stated as once, few or many, or as a class when expanded; others skip it.

-,TRBV6-4,TRBJ1-2,-,TGTGCCAGCAGTGGACAGGAGGGTGGCTACACCTTC,CASSGQEGGYTF
-,TRBV5-4,TRBJ2-3,-,TGTGCCAGCAGCTTGGTGACACTCAGCACAGATACGCAGTATTTT,CASSLVTLSTDTQYF
-,TRBV5-1,TRBJ2-7,-,TGCGCCAGCAGCTTGGTAGCGGGACAGCGGAACGAGCAGTACTTC,CASSLVAGQRNEQYF
-,TRBV5-4,TRBJ2-7,TRBD2,TGTGCCAGCAGCATCTTTAGCGGGAGCCACGAGCAGTACTTC,CASSIFSGSHEQYF
once,TRBV10-3,TRBJ2-1,-,TGTGCCATCAGTGAGGCTAGCGCAGACAATGAGCAGTTCTTC,CAISEASADNEQFF
-,TRBV25-1,TRBJ1-1,-,TGTGCCAGCAGTGCCGAGGGGGGGAACACTGAAGCTTTCTTT,CASSAEGGNTEAFF
-,TRBV9,TRBJ1-5,-,TGTGCCAGCAGCGCCGGGACCCGAGGGTATCAGCCCCAGCATTTT,CASSAGTRGYQPQHF
-,TRBV2,TRBJ2-2,-,TGTGCCAGCAGTGTAGAGGGAGCGAACACCGGGGAGCTGTTTTTT,CASSVEGANTGELFF
-,TRBV9,TRBJ2-1,TRBD2,TGTGCCAGCAGCGTAGAATACGGGCTAGCGGGAGGGGGTGAGCAGTTCTTC,CASSVEYGLAGGGEQFF
-,TRBV2,TRBJ2-7,TRBD2,TGTGCCAGCAGTGAAGGACTAGCTTACGAGCAGTACTTC,CASSEGLAYEQYF
-,TRBV25-1,TRBJ2-3,TRBD1,TGTGCCAGCAGTGACAGGGGGCGCCTCACAGATACGCAGTATTTT,CASSDRGRLTDTQYF
-,TRBV6-6,TRBJ1-3,TRBD1,TGTGCCAGCAGTTACTCGAAAGGGGGCACTGGAAACACCATATATTTT,CASSYSKGGTGNTIYF
once,TRBV5-1,TRBJ2-3,TRBD1,TGCGCCAGCAGCCGTGGGGCAGGGGGAACAGATACGCAGTATTTT,CASSRGAGGTDTQYF
-,TRBV10-3,TRBJ2-7,TRBD2,TGTGCCACCGGGACTAGCGGACCCTACGAGCAGTACTTC,CATGTSGPYEQYF
-,TRBV6-6,TRBJ2-7,-,TGTGCCAGCAGTTACAGCGAGCAGTACTTC,CASSYSEQYF
once,TRBV4-1,TRBJ2-5,TRBD2,TGCGCCAGCAGCGAAGGGGCGGGAGCCCTCCAGGAGACCCAGTACTTC,CASSEGAGALQETQYF
once,TRBV6-1,TRBJ2-3,TRBD1,TGTGCCAGCAGTGACCTAGGATACAGGGGGAGTAGCACAGATACGCAGTATTTT,CASSDLGYRGSSTDTQYF
-,TRBV7-2,TRBJ1-1,-,TGTGCCAGCAGCTTAGCCGGGAACACTGAAGCTTTCTTT,CASSLAGNTEAFF
-,TRBV19,TRBJ1-2,-,TGTGCCAGTAGTAACCAACAGGCCGGTAACTATGGCTACACCTTC,CASSNQQAGNYGYTF
-,TRBV27,TRBJ2-2,TRBD2,TGTGCCAGCAAGGCGGTAGCGGGAGTTCGGACCGGGGAGCTGTTTTTT,CASKAVAGVRTGELFF
-,TRBV28,TRBJ1-2,-,TGTGCCAGCAGTCCCTCAGGGGAGGATGGCTACACCTTC,CASSPSGEDGYTF
-,TRBV28,TRBJ2-2,-,TGTGCCAGCAGTTTACTACCTTCGAACACCGGGGAGCTGTTTTTT,CASSLLPSNTGELFF
-,TRBV10-1,TRBJ2-1,TRBD2,TGCGCCAGCAGTACTAGCGGGAGGGCCTCTGAGCAGTTCTTC,CASSTSGRASEQFF
-,TRBV19,TRBJ1-1,-,TGTGCCAGTACCATCGAGCCCAACACTGAAGCTTTCTTT,CASTIEPNTEAFF
-,TRBV27,TRBJ2-1,-,TGTGCCAGCAGTGGGTCCCCCCCAGGAAGCGCCTTCTCCTACAATGAGCAGTTCTTC,CASSGSPPGSAFSYNEQFF
-,TRBV7-2,TRBJ2-1,TRBD2,TGTGCCAGCTCCTCTAGCGGGGATACTTACAATGAGCAGTTCTTC,CASSSSGDTYNEQFF
-,TRBV19,TRBJ2-7,-,TGTGCCAGTAGTCTCCCTCCCGTTTTAGGGGGAGGGAGCGAGCAGTACTTC,CASSLPPVLGGGSEQYF
-,TRBV7-3,TRBJ1-1,TRBD1,TGTGCCAGCAGCTTATCTTGGACAGGGGAGGGAGCTTTCTTT,CASSLSWTGEGAFF
-,TRBV7-9,TRBJ1-5,-,TGTGCCAGCAGCCCCCCGGGGGAATCAACAAGCAATCAGCCCCAGCATTTT,CASSPPGESTSNQPQHF
-,TRBV21-1,TRBJ2-1,-,TGTGCCAGCAGCAAAGAGAGGGAGCCAGGTAATGAGCAGTTCTTC,CASSKEREPGNEQFF
-,TRBV10-1,TRBJ2-5,-,TGCGCCAGCAGTGTCGGGGTAGGGGAAGAGACCCAGTACTTC,CASSVGVGEETQYF
once,TRBV18,TRBJ2-3,TRBD2,TGTGCCAGCTCATCTCTAGCGGGGCGTAAAGATACGCAGTATTTT,CASSSLAGRKDTQYF